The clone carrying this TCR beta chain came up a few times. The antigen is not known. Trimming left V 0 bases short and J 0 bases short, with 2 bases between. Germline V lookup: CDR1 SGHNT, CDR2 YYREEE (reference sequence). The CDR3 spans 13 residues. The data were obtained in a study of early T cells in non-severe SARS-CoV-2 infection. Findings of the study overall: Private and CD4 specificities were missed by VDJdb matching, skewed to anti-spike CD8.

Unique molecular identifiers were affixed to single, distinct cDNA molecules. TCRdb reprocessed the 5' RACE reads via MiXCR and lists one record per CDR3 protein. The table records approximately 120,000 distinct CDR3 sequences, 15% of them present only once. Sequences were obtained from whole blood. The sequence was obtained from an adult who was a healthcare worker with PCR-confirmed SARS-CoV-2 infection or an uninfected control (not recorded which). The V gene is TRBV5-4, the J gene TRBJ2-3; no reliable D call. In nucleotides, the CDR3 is TGTGCCAGCAGCTTGGACAGCACAGATACGCAGTATTTT. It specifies CASSLDSTDTQYF.